One and the same sample provided the 21 T cell receptor beta chains below, sequenced in a study of cytomegalovirus exposure and HLA in healthy donors. 60 Vbeta and 13 Jbeta primers were used in PCR. Repertoires were generated with immunoSEQ multiplex PCR, while TCRdb's copy carries only in-frame clones and drops some. This table holds 120,000 or so clones, approximately 83% found once. The sequenced sample was PBMCs. These receptors came from a man aged 40-49 years in good health and CMV-seronegative.

The V gene is TRBV6-6, the J gene TRBJ2-7; 9 bases are a match to TRBD2. There are 13 residues in the CDR3. Trimming took 7 bases from V and 2 from J; bases not matched to a gene: 3. Germline V lookup: CDR1 MNHNY, CDR2 SVGAGI (reference sequence). The DNA of the CDR3 is TGTGCCAGCAAGCGGGGGGCAACCTACGAGCAGTACTTC. Translating it yields CASKRGATYEQYF.

The J gene is TRBJ2-1, the V gene TRBV5-1; 8 bases fit TRBD1. CDR1 SGHRS and CDR2 YFSETQ come from the germline V gene. The CDR3 covers 13 residues. The junction had 4 bases not matched to a gene; V was cut back by 5 bases and J by 6 bases. The CDR3 is CASRDRVGNEQFF. CDR3 DNA: TGCGCCAGCAGGGACAGGGTGGGCAATGAGCAGTTCTTC. Filled out from reference TRBV5-1 and TRBJ2-1, the complete variable domain reads KAGVTQTPRYLIKTRGQQVTLSCSPISGHRSVSWYQQTPGQGLQFLFEYFSETQRNKGNFPGRFSGRQFSNSRSEMNVSTLELGDSALYLCASRDRVGNEQFFGPGTRLTVL.

The CDR3 nucleotides are TGTGCCAGCAGTGTCCAGGGGGCCACCTTACTAGCCTCAAGCACAGATACGCAGTATTTT. The encoded protein is CASSVQGATLLASSTDTQYF. The genes are TRBV6-1 and TRBJ2-3, with 8 bases identical to TRBD1. The CDR3 extends over 20 amino acids. The germline V gene has CDR1 MNHNS and CDR2 SASEGT. With 4 bases clipped from V and 0 bases from J, the junction kept 18 bases outside the gene matches.

This clone was counted a few times. V usage is TRBV4-3 and J usage is TRBJ2-3; D is ambiguous. CDR1 is LGHNA, CDR2 YSLEER, per germline. Trimming removed 8 bases at V and 5 bases at J, with 17 bases between. The CDR3 is 14 residues long. CDR3 sequence (DNA): TGCGCCAGCGGGCAGACCTTAAAGCTAGATACGCAGTATTTT. This sequence encodes CASGQTLKLDTQYF.

The V call is TRBV5-1, the J call TRBJ1-1, with D unresolved. Germline V gene sequence: CDR1 SGHRS, CDR2 YFSETQ. The CDR3 runs 16 residues. V was cut by 0 bases and J by 1 base, with 13 bases left in between. The CDR3 region is CASSLGVTIANTEAFF. The CDR3 DNA follows: TGCGCCAGCAGCTTGGGGGTCACTATTGCGAACACTGAAGCTTTCTTT.

V usage is TRBV6-5 and J usage is TRBJ1-1; a weak D match, TRBD1 (5 bases). Trimming stripped 2 bases from V and 11 bases from J, with 12 bases between. This CDR3 is built from 12 residues. From germline, CDR1 is MNHEY and CDR2 SVGAGI. CDR3 in amino acids: CASSYGQGRAFF. The DNA of the CDR3 is TGTGCCAGCAGTTACGGGCAGGGAAGGGCTTTCTTT.

Written as DNA, the CDR3 is TGCAGCGTTTCCAGGACAGGGGAGGAAAAACTGTTTTTT. The encoded protein is CSVSRTGEEKLFF. This chain joins TRBV29-1 and TRBJ1-4; TRBD1 aligns across 9 bases. This CDR3 has 13 residues. Germline CDR1 and CDR2: SQVTM and ANQGSEA. Losses at the gene ends were 5 bases for V and 8 bases for J; bases not matched to a gene: 6.

The rearrangement uses TRBV5-4 and TRBJ1-6; D possibly corresponds to TRBD1 (6 bases). This CDR3 region has 14 residues. CDR1 is SGHNT and CDR2 is YYREEE in the germline V gene (reference sequence). V was shortened by 1 base and J by 8 bases, with 10 bases between the two germline ends. CDR3 loop: CASSLTSGDSPLHF. The CDR3 region has the DNA TGTGCCAGCAGCTTGACTTCAGGGGATTCACCCCTCCACTTT.

This chain uses TRBV2 with TRBJ2-1; D gene uncertain. Trimming took 7 bases from V and 9 from J, leaving 10 bases between them. CDR1 is SNHLY and CDR2 is FYNNEI in the germline V gene. There are 11 residues in the CDR3. The CDR3: CASILNSEQFF. CDR3 nucleotide sequence: TGTGCCAGCATTTTAAACTCTGAGCAGTTCTTC. Full variable domain (rest looked up from reference TRBV2 and TRBJ2-1): EPEVTQTPSHQVTQMGQEVILRCVPISNHLYFYWYRQILGQKVEFLVSFYNNEISEKSEIFDDQFSVERPDGSNFTLKIRSTKLEDSAMYFCASILNSEQFFGPGTRLTVL.

This clone was observed a handful of times. This chain's CDR3 is CASSLERYTGELFF. The CDR3 region has the DNA TGCGCCAGCAGCTTGGAACGGTACACCGGGGAGCTGTTTTTT. The J gene is TRBJ2-2, the V gene TRBV5-1; no clear D. V was trimmed by 0 bases and J by 3 bases, leaving 6 bases between them. Germline V CDR1 and CDR2: SGHRS, YFSETQ. The CDR3 is 14 residues long.

This rearrangement joins TRBV29-1 to TRBJ1-1; 7 bases fit TRBD1. The length of the CDR3 is 13 residues. Looked up from germline, CDR1 is SQVTM and CDR2 is ANQGSEA. Written as DNA, the CDR3 is TGCACCACGTGGAGGGGGCACAACACTGAAGCTTTCTTT. Amino acids: CTTWRGHNTEAFF. Variable domain in full (rest from reference TRBV29-1 and TRBJ1-1): SAVISQKPSRDICQRGTSLTIQCQVDSQVTMMFWYRQQPGQSLTLIATANQGSEATYESGFVIDKFPISRPNLTFSTLTVSNMSPEDSSIYLCTTWRGHNTEAFFGQGTRLTVV.

V and J are TRBV2 and TRBJ1-5; D is perhaps TRBD1 (6 bases). Germline CDR1 SNHLY, CDR2 FYNNEI. There are 15 residues in the CDR3. Between the trimmed V and J ends, which lost 5 bases and 1 base, there was a span of 12 bases. This CDR3 reads CASSTGQPSNQPQHF. The CDR3 bases are TGTGCCAGCAGTACTGGACAGCCAAGCAATCAGCCCCAGCATTTT.

The count of this clone is one. This rearrangement joins TRBV30 to TRBJ1-2; no clear D. V gave up 7 bases and J gave up 4 bases, with 13 bases separating them. Germline loops: CDR1 GTSNPN, CDR2 SVGIG (reference sequence). There are 12 residues in the CDR3. In DNA form, the CDR3 reads TGTGCCTCATTCCGGGTCCTCTATGGCTACACCTTC. Protein sequence: CASFRVLYGYTF.

This chain uses TRBV4-2 with TRBJ2-7; TRBD1 matches at 8 bases. CDR3 length equals 13 residues. The germline V gene encodes CDR1 LGHNA and CDR2 YNFKEQ. Trimming took 5 bases from V and 8 from J; bases not matched to a gene: 8. CDR3 in amino acids: CASSSQGAGKQYF. The CDR3 nucleotides read TGTGCCAGCAGCAGTCAGGGGGCGGGCAAGCAGTACTTC.

The V and J genes are TRBV19 and TRBJ2-3; 8 nucleotides align to TRBD2. The length of the CDR3 is 14 residues. The germline gives CDR1 LNHDA, CDR2 SQIVND (reference sequence). Trimming at V came to 7 bases and at J to 5 bases, leaving 8 bases not matched to a gene. The CDR3 sequence is CASTHRLAGDTQYF. CDR3 bases: TGTGCCAGTACCCATCGGCTAGCGGGAGATACGCAGTATTTT. Filled out from reference TRBV19 and TRBJ2-3, the complete variable domain reads DGGITQSPKYLFRKEGQNVTLSCEQNLNHDAMYWYRQDPGQGLRLIYYSQIVNDFQKGDIAEGYSVSREKKESFPLTVTSAQKNPTAFYLCASTHRLAGDTQYFGPGTRLTVL.

The CDR3 nucleotides read TGTGCCAGCAGTCCCTCGGGACAGCTCTATGGCTACACCTTC. Translated: CASSPSGQLYGYTF. V is TRBV28 and J is TRBJ1-2; 7 bases agree with TRBD1. V shed 5 bases and J 4 bases; nucleotides not matched to a gene: 7. The CDR3 extends over 14 amino acids. The V gene's germline CDR1 is MDHEN and CDR2 SYDVKM.

J is TRBJ2-7 and V is TRBV5-4; weak D call: TRBD2 (7 bases). Trimming removed 4 bases from V and 2 bases from J, with 16 bases in between. The CDR3 spans 15 residues. CDR1 and CDR2 (germline): SGHNT, YYREEE (reference sequence). The CDR3 DNA is TGTGCCAGCAGCATTGGGGGGGCCTCTCCCTACGAGCAGTACTTC. Residues: CASSIGGASPYEQYF.

This clone occurred once. This rearrangement joins TRBV7-2 to TRBJ1-5; 12 bases are shared with TRBD1. This CDR3 is built from 15 residues. The germline gives CDR1 SGHTA, CDR2 FQGNSA. Trimming removed 5 bases from V and 3 bases from J; junction bases left unmatched: 2. CDR3 amino acids: CASSGDRGLNQPQHF. The CDR3 nucleotides are TGTGCCAGCAGCGGGGACAGGGGGCTCAATCAGCCCCAGCATTTT.

A note on this clone: A junction boundary mismatches the germline segment, possibly from a read error. The V gene is TRBV19, the J gene TRBJ1-6; no reliable D call. In germline, CDR1 is LNHDA, CDR2 SQIVND (reference sequence). The CDR3 extends over 16 amino acids. The CDR3 loop reads CASKPAGSSYNSPLHF. CDR3 DNA sequence: TGTGCCAGTAAGCCGGCAGGCAGCTCCTATAATTCACCCCTCCATTTT.

This chain joins TRBV9 and TRBJ2-3, with 9 bases identical to TRBD2. Germline V CDR1 and CDR2: SGDLS, YYNGEE. The V segment lost 2 bases and the J segment 4 bases; nucleotides outside the gene matches: 5. The CDR3 is 15 residues long. The CDR3 DNA reads as TGTGCCAGCAGCGTGGGACTAGCCGGGGCAGATACGCAGTATTTT. Translating gives CASSVGLAGADTQYF.

The count of this clone is one. The chain links TRBV7-2 to TRBJ2-7; 7 bases line up with TRBD1. V was pared by 3 bases and J by 4 bases, with 6 bases of the junction left unmatched. Germline V CDR1 and CDR2: SGHTA, FQGNSA. This CDR3 is built from 14 residues. As DNA, the CDR3 is TGTGCCAGCAGCTTGGACAGGTCAGAATACGAGCAGTACTTC. Protein: CASSLDRSEYEQYF.